This T cell receptor beta chain was recovered during a study of immune reconstitution after stem cell transplant in scleroderma. This clonotype is labeled as medium-sized. V lost 0 bases and J lost 5, with 7 bases in between. This CDR3 has 13 amino acids. The germline gives CDR1 DFQATT, CDR2 SNEGSKA (reference sequence). TCRdb re-derived calls from the RT-PCR reads in MiXCR, one entry per CDR3 protein. The sample contains around 2,000 distinct CDR3 sequences, about 16% of which appear only once. The specimen was collected before or after autologous hematopoietic stem cell transplantation (not recorded which). The clonotype comes from a female donor with systemic sclerosis. The chain has TRBV20-1 and TRBJ2-2, with D unclear. The CDR3 loop reads CSARDLGTGELFF. CDR3 DNA: TGCAGTGCTAGAGATCTCGGGACCGGGGAGCTGTTTTTT.